Presented here are 19 T cell receptor beta chains from one specimen sequenced in a study of shared clonotypes between healthy human individuals. Repertoires were generated with immunoSEQ multiplex PCR, while TCRdb's copy carries only in-frame clones and drops some. In the table there are under 750,000 clones, approximately 72% of which are singletons. Sample: memory CD4+ T cells sorted from blood. Subset here: CD45RA-negative fraction. The receptors originated from a woman in her 30s in good health.

This sequence joins TRBV7-3 and TRBJ2-2; 7 bases line up with TRBD1. V lost 5 bases and J lost 4; bases outside the gene matches: 4. Germline V gene sequence: CDR1 SGHTA, CDR2 FQGTGA. The CDR3 runs 14 residues. CDR3 loop: CASSRGQSTGELFF. CDR3 in DNA: TGTGCCAGCAGCCGGGGACAGTCCACCGGGGAGCTGTTTTTT.

V usage is TRBV28 and J usage is TRBJ1-4, with TRBD1 identical over 10 bases. Trimming cost V 4 bases and J 0 bases; bases outside gene matches: 8. Per the germline V gene, CDR1 is MDHEN and CDR2 is SYDVKM. This CDR3 contains 18 residues. This CDR3 reads CASSSPSGQGATNEKLFF. CDR3 nucleotide sequence: TGTGCCAGCAGTTCCCCCTCCGGACAGGGGGCAACTAATGAAAAACTGTTTTTT.

This chain uses TRBV9 with TRBJ2-3, with D unresolved. The CDR3 runs to 16 residues. Trimming removed 0 bases at V and 4 bases at J, with 15 bases between. Germline-derived CDR1 and CDR2 are SGDLS and YYNGEE. CDR3 amino acids: CASSVDAAYRSDTQYF. The DNA for the CDR3 is TGTGCCAGCAGCGTAGATGCGGCATATAGGTCAGATACGCAGTATTTT.

The J gene is TRBJ2-5, the V gene TRBV7-7, with 8 positions matching TRBD2. This CDR3 contains 14 residues. Germline V gives CDR1 SSHAT, CDR2 FNYEAQ (reference sequence). Trimming cost V 7 bases and J 4 bases; bases outside gene matches: 8. This CDR3 reads CASTGGGAGETQYF. CDR3 in DNA: TGTGCCAGCACCGGGGGGGGCGCGGGAGAGACCCAGTACTTC.

V is TRBV19 and J is TRBJ2-7, with 9 bases matching TRBD2. J lost 2 bases, V lost 4 bases, and 3 bases had no gene match. The CDR3 runs 14 residues. Germline values: CDR1 LNHDA, CDR2 SQIVND (reference sequence). CDR3 sequence: CASSNVAGAYEQYF. CDR3 DNA sequence: TGTGCCAGTAGTAACGTAGCGGGAGCCTACGAGCAGTACTTC.

The CDR3 spells CASSVALDTQYF. The CDR3 nucleotides are TGTGCCAGCAGCGTAGCGCTTGATACGCAGTATTTT. The chain combines TRBV9 with TRBJ2-3; D not certain. V was cut by 0 bases and J by 6 bases, with 5 bases left in between. Germline V gene data show CDR1 as SGDLS and CDR2 as YYNGEE. The length of the CDR3 is 12 residues.

The chain is built from TRBV4-2 and TRBJ1-2, with D perhaps TRBD1 (6 bases). Trimming stripped 1 base from V and 3 bases from J, with 9 bases between. The CDR3 sequence is 14 residues long. Germline CDR1 is LGHNA and CDR2 is YNFKEQ. The CDR3 spells CASSQAGGDYGYTF. CDR3 nucleotides: TGTGCCAGCAGCCAAGCGGGGGGCGACTATGGCTACACCTTC.

This sequence joins TRBV7-2 and TRBJ2-2; D ambiguous. V was clipped by 3 bases and J by 5 bases, with 4 bases between them. The length of the CDR3 is 12 residues. The V gene's germline CDR1 is SGHTA and CDR2 FQGNSA. Here the CDR3 reads CASSFLTGELFF. In nucleotides, the CDR3 is TGTGCCAGCAGCTTCCTAACCGGGGAGCTGTTTTTT.

This chain joins TRBV5-1 and TRBJ1-1; tentatively, D is TRBD1 (6 bases). This CDR3 has 17 residues. The V gene lost 4 bases and the J gene lost 0 bases, with 19 bases spanning the gap. Germline CDR1 and CDR2: SGHRS and YFSETQ. The CDR3 bases are TGCGCCAGCAGCCAGGGGAGGACCCCGACCCTGAACACTGAAGCTTTCTTT. This encodes CASSQGRTPTLNTEAFF.

This clone is a singleton in its sample. In the same sample, other DNA sequences code for this CDR3. This sequence joins TRBV11-2 and TRBJ2-7; D remains ambiguous. Germline V gene sequence: CDR1 SGHAT, CDR2 FQNNGV. This CDR3 is 13 amino acids long. The V end lost 5 bases, the J end lost 2 bases, and 10 bases lay between the germline ends. CDR3 region: CASSPYLTYEQYF. In nucleotides, the CDR3 is TGTGCCAGCAGCCCCTACCTAACCTACGAGCAGTACTTC.

This clone has a handful of counts. This chain joins TRBV19 and TRBJ2-5; TRBD2 might be the D (6 bases). Deletions cut 10 bases from V and 10 bases from J, with 22 bases between. This CDR3 is 13 amino acids long. CDR1 LNHDA and CDR2 SQIVND come from the germline V gene (reference sequence). The CDR3 loop is CATPGAARRDQYF. CDR3 DNA: TGTGCCACCCCCGGGGCGGCTCGGAGGGACCAGTACTTC.

This clone appeared a few times. The same CDR3 can be traced to other DNA sequences in this sample. The chain employs TRBV11-2 and TRBJ2-3; D not certain. Germline lookup yields CDR1 SGHAT and CDR2 FQNNGV. CDR3 length equals 13 residues. V was cut by 3 bases and J by 2 bases, with 6 bases left in between. The CDR3 sequence is CASSFPSTDTQYF. In DNA form, the CDR3 reads TGTGCCAGCAGCTTTCCCTCCACAGATACGCAGTATTTT.

Of note for this clone: The germline gene is not matched at one end of the junction; a read error may be the cause. This chain connects TRBV7-6 to TRBJ2-5, with 8 bases aligning to TRBD1. The CDR3 runs 14 residues. Germline V gene sequence: CDR1 SGHVS, CDR2 FNYEAQ. CDR3 sequence (DNA): TGTGCCAGCAGCTTAGTGGCACAGGGGGAGATCCAGTACTTC. Translating it yields CASSLVAQGEIQYF.

The V gene is TRBV12-5, the J gene TRBJ2-1; weak D call: TRBD2 (6 bases). The CDR3 sequence is 15 residues long. CDR1 and CDR2 from the germline V gene are LGHNT and FRNRAP. The ends were cut back, 3 bases at V and 0 bases at J, with 9 bases in the middle. CDR3 coding DNA: TGTGCTAGTGGTTTAGGCGGGAACTCCTACAATGAGCAGTTCTTC. Translating gives CASGLGGNSYNEQFF.

The V call is TRBV7-9, the J call TRBJ2-1, with D possibly TRBD2 on 5 matching bases. Deletions cut 1 base from V and 3 bases from J, with 10 bases between. Per germline, CDR1 SEHNR and CDR2 FQNEAQ (reference sequence). The CDR3 runs 15 residues. CDR3 coding DNA: TGTGCCAGCAGCTTAGGAGGGAGCGGCTACAATGAGCAGTTCTTC. Protein: CASSLGGSGYNEQFF.

The genes are TRBV7-2 and TRBJ2-1; 9 positions match TRBD2. Germline V gene sequence: CDR1 SGHTA, CDR2 FQGNSA. V shed 5 bases and J 2 bases; nucleotides not matched to a gene: 7. This CDR3 has 16 amino acids. The CDR3 DNA follows: TGTGCCAGCAGCCGACTAGCGGAAGAACCCTACAATGAGCAGTTCTTC. Translating it yields CASSRLAEEPYNEQFF.

This chain links TRBV4-1 with TRBJ2-5; 8 positions match TRBD1. The CDR3 is made up of 16 amino acids. Germline assignment: CDR1 MGHRA and CDR2 YSYEKL. V gave up 0 bases and J gave up 4 bases; unmatched junction bases: 7. CDR3 sequence reads: CASSQDLWDRTETQYF. The DNA of the CDR3 is TGCGCCAGCAGCCAAGATCTCTGGGACAGGACAGAGACCCAGTACTTC.

A single count supports this clone. The chain couples TRBV10-1 to TRBJ1-1, with D perhaps TRBD1 (6 bases). V shed 5 bases and J shed 0 bases, with 16 bases lying between them. Per germline, CDR1 WNHNN and CDR2 SYGVQD (reference sequence). This CDR3 is 16 amino acids long. CDR3 residues: CASSFPLDSMNTEAFF. In DNA, the CDR3 is TGCGCCAGCAGTTTTCCCCTGGACAGTATGAACACTGAAGCTTTCTTT.

The chain has TRBV2 and TRBJ2-3; D not certain. The CDR3 runs 14 residues. From germline, CDR1 is SNHLY and CDR2 FYNNEI. V lost 8 bases and J lost 3, with 15 bases in between. Here the CDR3 DNA reads TGTGCCAGCTTTGGCGGATCCCCTACAGATACGCAGTATTTT. Its protein product is CASFGGSPTDTQYF.